This entry lists 21 T cell receptor beta chains sequenced from one sample in a study of blood T cell repertoires in COVID-19. The table came from immunoSEQ multiplex PCR; TCRdb's copy has only in-frame clones and leaves some out. The repertoire holds more than 200,000 clones, with under 90% as singletons. What was sequenced was peripheral blood. The receptors were gathered from a man older than 75 with acute or convalescent COVID-19.

The chain links TRBV9 to TRBJ2-1; 8 bases are shared with TRBD1. CDR1 SGDLS and CDR2 YYNGEE come from the germline V gene. The CDR3 consists of 15 residues. V lost 4 bases to trimming and J lost 9 bases; unmatched junction nucleotides: 12. The CDR3 reads CASSSQGASFSEQFF. In DNA form, the CDR3 reads TGTGCCAGCAGCTCCCAGGGGGCTAGTTTTAGTGAGCAGTTCTTC.

This chain connects TRBV15 to TRBJ1-4; 8 nucleotides agree with TRBD1. V lost 2 bases and J lost 3; bases outside the gene matches: 8. Germline V gene lookup returns CDR1 LNHNV and CDR2 YYDKDF (reference sequence). The CDR3 spans 17 residues. CDR3 in DNA: TGTGCCACCAGCAGACCTAACCCCAGGGGGCCTAATGAAAAACTGTTTTTT. Translating it yields CATSRPNPRGPNEKLFF.

The V and J genes are TRBV20-1 and TRBJ2-1; D remains unclear. This CDR3 comprises 11 residues. Trimming shortened V by 3 bases and J by 3 bases, and 3 bases separated the two germline ends. Germline V gives CDR1 DFQATT, CDR2 SNEGSKA (reference sequence). The CDR3 DNA reads TGCAGTGCTAGGTACTACAATGAGCAGTTCTTC. Protein sequence: CSARYYNEQFF.

The chain links TRBV11-3 to TRBJ2-1; 7 bases align to TRBD2. Germline trimming cut 3 bases from V and 0 bases from J; bases unmatched to any gene: 5. The CDR3 length is 16 residues. CDR1 is SGHNT and CDR2 is YENEEA in the germline V gene. In nucleotides, the CDR3 is TGTGCCAGCAGCTTGGGTGGGAGGGCCTCCTACAATGAGCAGTTCTTC. Translated: CASSLGGRASYNEQFF.

The chain has TRBV21-1 and TRBJ1-6. TRBV21-1 is noted as a pseudogene. CDR3 length: 15 amino acids. CDR3 residues: CASSKEKGGDSPLHF. The CDR3 DNA follows: TGTGCCAGCAGCAAAGAAAAGGGCGGGGATTCACCCCTCCACTTT.

CDR3 in DNA: TGTGCCAGTGGACACCGAAGGGAGACCCAGTACTTC. This translates into CASGHRRETQYF. J is TRBJ2-5 and V is TRBV19; a weak D match, TRBD1 (5 bases). Germline V gives CDR1 LNHDA, CDR2 SQIVND (reference sequence). This CDR3 is 12 amino acids long. Trimming pared 8 bases from V and 5 bases from J, leaving 12 bases between.

The chain is built from TRBV23-1 and TRBJ2-7, with a tentative D call TRBD1 (5 bases). TRBV23-1 is marked as an open reading frame, function uncertain. This CDR3 is 15 amino acids long. V was trimmed by 3 bases and J by 10 bases, leaving 22 bases between them. The CDR3 spells CASSHLLTEQFRQYV. The CDR3 DNA reads as TGCGCCAGCAGTCATCTACTGACAGAACAGTTTAGACAGTACGTC.

The chain employs TRBV30 and TRBJ1-4, with D possibly TRBD1 on 6 matching bases. This CDR3 contains 13 residues. Germline V CDR1 and CDR2: GTSNPN, SVGIG (reference sequence). V lost 2 bases and J 8 bases, leaving 12 bases between the germline ends. CDR3: CAWSRRGGEKLFF. The DNA for the CDR3 is TGTGCCTGGAGTCGCAGGGGCGGAGAAAAACTGTTTTTT.

In its sample, this clone was seen a few times. The chain links TRBV14 to TRBJ1-3; D perhaps matches TRBD1 (5 bases). The germline CDR1 and CDR2 sequences are SGHDN and FVKESK. The CDR3 spans 16 residues. V lost 4 bases and J lost 0, with 13 bases in between. The CDR3 nucleotides are TGTGCCAGCAGCCCCGTCGACAGATACTCTGGAAACACCATATATTTT. Residues: CASSPVDRYSGNTIYF.

V gene TRBV19 combines with J gene TRBJ2-1; 10 bases are shared with TRBD1. Germline V lookup: CDR1 LNHDA, CDR2 SQIVND (reference sequence). The CDR3 consists of 15 residues. The V and J ends lost 4 bases and 8 bases, in that order; junction bases with no gene match: 8. CDR3: CASSNPGQGGDEQFF. CDR3 sequence (DNA): TGTGCCAGTAGTAACCCAGGACAGGGGGGGGATGAGCAGTTCTTC.

This rearrangement joins TRBV7-2 to TRBJ2-1, with D perhaps TRBD2 (5 bases). Trimming stripped 1 base from V and 0 bases from J, with 10 bases between. Germline CDR1 is SGHTA and CDR2 is FQGNSA. CDR3 length: 16 amino acids. CDR3 protein: CASSLGGAISYNEQFF. The DNA for the CDR3 is TGTGCCAGCAGCTTAGGGGGAGCTATCTCCTACAATGAGCAGTTCTTC. Full variable domain (remainder filled in from reference TRBV7-2 and TRBJ2-1): GAGVSQSPSNKVTEKGKDVELRCDPISGHTALYWYRQSLGQGLEFLIYFQGNSAPDKSGLPSDRFSAERTGGSVSTLTIQRTQQEDSAVYLCASSLGGAISYNEQFFGPGTRLTVL.

V gene TRBV6-2 or TRBV6-3 combines with J gene TRBJ2-1, with 8 bases lining up with TRBD2. V trimming: 2 bases; J trimming: 3 bases; junction bases outside the gene matches: 6. Germline V gene lookup returns CDR1 MNHEY and CDR2 SVGEGT. This CDR3 is 16 amino acids long. The CDR3 loop is CASSYTGLAGYNEQFF. The CDR3 nucleotides read TGTGCCAGCAGTTACACGGGGCTAGCGGGCTACAATGAGCAGTTCTTC.

This sequence joins TRBV7-9 and TRBJ2-1, with 10 positions matching TRBD2. Per germline, CDR1 SEHNR and CDR2 FQNEAQ (reference sequence). This CDR3 comprises 16 residues. J gave up 4 bases and V 5 bases, and 8 bases lay outside the gene matches. Written as DNA, the CDR3 is TGTGCCAGCAGCCTTGGACTAGCGGAAACATACAATGAGCAGTTCTTC. Its translation: CASSLGLAETYNEQFF.

This chain connects TRBV11-2 to TRBJ2-7, with a possible D match to TRBD1 (7 bases). Germline lookup yields CDR1 SGHAT and CDR2 FQNNGV. The CDR3 loop spans 13 amino acids. Trimming took 3 bases from V and 6 from J, leaving 12 bases between them. CDR3 coding DNA: TGTGCCAGCAGCTTCGGAGGGGGCGGCGAGCAGTACGTC. Amino acid sequence: CASSFGGGGEQYV.

V usage is TRBV18 and J usage is TRBJ1-4; D unresolved. Germline V gene data show CDR1 as KGHSH and CDR2 as LQKENI. The V end was cut by 3 bases, the J end by 7 bases, with 12 bases between. This CDR3 spans 14 amino acids. CDR3 nucleotide sequence: TGTGCCAGCTCACCGGGAGAATTAGGTGAAAAACTGTTTTTT. It encodes CASSPGELGEKLFF.

This clone was seen a single time. V is TRBV24-1 and J is TRBJ2-7, with D possibly matching TRBD2 (5 bases). Germline V gene data show CDR1 as KGHDR and CDR2 as SFDVKD. The CDR3 covers 8 residues. CDR3 DNA: TGTGCCACCAACGACACGGGGGTC. Translated: CATNDTGV.

This chain joins TRBV24-1 and TRBJ2-1, with 11 bases that match TRBD2. CDR1 is KGHDR and CDR2 is SFDVKD in the germline V gene. This CDR3 has 16 amino acids. The J segment lost 2 bases and the V segment lost 4 bases, leaving 3 bases of the junction unmatched. CDR3 in DNA: TGTGCCACCAGTGAGACTAGCGGGACGACCTACAATGAGCAGTTCTTC. This codes for CATSETSGTTYNEQFF.

The rearrangement links TRBV15 to TRBJ2-7, with 7 bases lining up with TRBD2. Germline CDR1 is LNHNV and CDR2 is YYDKDF (reference sequence). The CDR3 is 14 amino acids. V shed 5 bases, J shed 6 bases, and the junction held 10 bases outside the gene matches. CDR3 in amino acids: CATSGGYGRGEQYV. CDR3 nucleotide sequence: TGTGCCACCAGCGGGGGGTATGGGAGGGGCGAGCAGTACGTC.

The chain couples TRBV28 to TRBJ1-2; 8 bases match TRBD1. The CDR3 contains 14 residues. The V segment lost 2 bases and the J segment 4 bases; nucleotides outside the gene matches: 3. Germline V gene lookup returns CDR1 MDHEN and CDR2 SYDVKM. The CDR3 is CASSLTDRVYGYTF. The DNA of the CDR3 is TGTGCCAGCAGTTTAACGGACAGGGTCTATGGCTACACCTTC.

This chain joins TRBV30 and TRBJ1-3; weak D call: TRBD1 (6 bases). This CDR3 is built from 16 residues. Between the trimmed V and J ends, which lost 0 bases and 8 bases, there was a span of 20 bases. The germline CDR1 and CDR2 sequences are GTSNPN and SVGIG (reference sequence). CDR3 DNA sequence: TGTGCCTGGAGTGTACAGGGAGGGGGAGCCCGGGACACCATATATTTT. Its protein is CAWSVQGGGARDTIYF.

The chain links TRBV6-5 to TRBJ1-2; D possibly corresponds to TRBD1 (5 bases). Germline assignment: CDR1 MNHEY and CDR2 SVGAGI. Trimming removed 0 bases from V and 1 base from J, with 6 bases in between. The CDR3 has 14 residues. This CDR3 is CASSYSTDNYGYTF. CDR3 sequence (DNA): TGTGCCAGCAGTTACTCGACAGATAACTATGGCTACACCTTC.